The 5 T cell receptor beta chains given below trace back to one sample, sequenced in a study of blood T cell repertoires in COVID-19. The assay was immunoSEQ multiplex PCR, and TCRdb's table has in-frame clones only and misses some. The sample shows around 130,000 clones, roughly 84% of them seen only once. The source material was peripheral blood. All receptors derive from a human donor in a cohort sampled during active COVID-19.

The chain has TRBV11-3 and TRBJ1-1; the D gene is possibly TRBD1 (5 bases). Germline V gene lookup returns CDR1 SGHNT and CDR2 YENEEA. The CDR3 has 13 residues. Trimming left V 3 bases short and J 4 bases short, with 9 bases between. In DNA, the CDR3 is TGTGCCAGCAGCTTGATCGGGGGCACTGAAGCTTTCTTT. It is translated as CASSLIGGTEAFF.

This clone was found a few times. The chain combines TRBV3-1 (or the pseudogene TRBV3-2) with TRBJ2-1, with D perhaps matching TRBD2 (5 bases). V gave up 0 bases and J gave up 7 bases, with 10 bases separating them. CDR1 is LGHDT, CDR2 YNNKEL, per germline (reference sequence). The CDR3 has 14 residues. The CDR3 spells CASSQEKRGNEQFF. CDR3 coding DNA: TGTGCCAGCAGCCAAGAAAAGCGAGGGAATGAGCAGTTCTTC.

The chain is built from TRBV3-1 (or the pseudogene TRBV3-2) and TRBJ1-2, with D perhaps matching TRBD1 (6 bases). There are 16 residues in the CDR3. The germline V gene has CDR1 LGHDT and CDR2 YNNKEL (reference sequence). Between the trimmed V and J ends, which lost 2 bases and 2 bases, there was a span of 15 bases. CDR3 sequence reads: CASSQRAGAANYGYTF. The CDR3 coding sequence is TGTGCCAGCAGCCAACGAGCAGGGGCGGCGAACTATGGCTACACCTTC.

The chain uses TRBV5-5 and TRBJ2-7; 7 bases map to TRBD2. Unmatched junction bases numbered 4, after V lost 4 bases and J lost 0 bases. There are 14 residues in the CDR3. Germline V gives CDR1 SGHKS, CDR2 YYEKEE (reference sequence). For the CDR3, the DNA is TGTGCCAGCAGCCGGGCGGGGGACTCCTACGAGCAGTACTTC. Translation gives CASSRAGDSYEQYF.

V gene TRBV2 combines with J gene TRBJ2-7; D is possibly TRBD1 (7 bases). The CDR3 is made up of 13 amino acids. V was shortened by 7 bases and J by 0 bases, with 10 bases between the two germline ends. The V gene's germline CDR1 is SNHLY and CDR2 FYNNEI. The CDR3 DNA is TGTGCCAGCACAGGGGGAGGCTCCTACGAGCAGTACTTC. Its protein is CASTGGGSYEQYF.